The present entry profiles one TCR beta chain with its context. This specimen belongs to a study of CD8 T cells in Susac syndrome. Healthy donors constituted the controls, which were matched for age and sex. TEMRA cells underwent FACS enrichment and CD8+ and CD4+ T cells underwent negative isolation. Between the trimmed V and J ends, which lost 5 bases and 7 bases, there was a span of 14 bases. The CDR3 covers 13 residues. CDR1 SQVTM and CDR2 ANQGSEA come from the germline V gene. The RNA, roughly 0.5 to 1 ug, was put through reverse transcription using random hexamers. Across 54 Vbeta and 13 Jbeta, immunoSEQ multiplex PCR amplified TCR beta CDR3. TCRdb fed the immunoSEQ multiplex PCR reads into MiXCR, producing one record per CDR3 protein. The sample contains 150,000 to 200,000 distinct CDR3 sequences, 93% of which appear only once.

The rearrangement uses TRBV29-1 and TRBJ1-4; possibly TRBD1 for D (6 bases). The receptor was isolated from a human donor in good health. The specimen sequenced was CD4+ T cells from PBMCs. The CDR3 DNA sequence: TGCAGCGTTATACAGGGATCGGGTGAAAAACTGTTTTTT. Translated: CSVIQGSGEKLFF.